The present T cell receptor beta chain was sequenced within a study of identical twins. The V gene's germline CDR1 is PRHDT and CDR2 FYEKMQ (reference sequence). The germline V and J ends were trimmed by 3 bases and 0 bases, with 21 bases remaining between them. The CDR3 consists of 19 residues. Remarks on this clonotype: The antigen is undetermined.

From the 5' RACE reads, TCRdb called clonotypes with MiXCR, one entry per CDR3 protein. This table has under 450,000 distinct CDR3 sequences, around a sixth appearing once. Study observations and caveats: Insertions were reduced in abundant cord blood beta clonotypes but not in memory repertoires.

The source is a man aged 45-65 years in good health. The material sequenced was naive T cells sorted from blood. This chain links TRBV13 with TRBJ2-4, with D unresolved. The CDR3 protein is CASSFVPLASKLAKNIQYF. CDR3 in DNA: TGTGCCAGCAGCTTCGTTCCCCTCGCATCGAAACTAGCCAAAAACATTCAGTACTTC.